This record looks at one T cell receptor (beta chain) sequence and its context. The antigen remains unidentified. TCR libraries were built from 400 to 650 ng of total RNA by linear amplification. TCRdb fed the reads into MiXCR, producing one record per CDR3 protein. The sample has about 180,000 distinct CDR3 sequences, around 74% seen once. The data were obtained in a study of healthy donors' naive CD4 and CD8 T cells. Findings and caveats of the study: CDR3 charge plus V and J genes appeared to account for about an eighth of CD4/CD8 variance. Bulk sequencing left alpha and beta chains unpaired.

This receptor was taken from a pool of human donors in good health; the sample pools cells from several healthy donors. Sequences were obtained from naive CD4+ and CD8+ T cells sorted from blood, pooled from several donors.

This CDR3 is CASYTTRSGGTEAFF. CDR3 coding DNA: TGTGCCAGCTATACGACGAGGTCAGGGGGCACTGAAGCTTTCTTT. V and J are TRBV6-5 and TRBJ1-1; 7 bases map to TRBD1. From germline, CDR1 is MNHEY and CDR2 SVGAGI. Trimming at V came to 8 bases and at J to 4 bases, leaving 13 bases not matched to a gene. The CDR3 has 15 residues.